This T cell receptor beta chain appears in the sequencing data of a study of T cells in Graves' hyperthyroidism and ophthalmopathy. Fresh peripheral blood, around 9.5 ml, yielded the PBMCs. TCR beta CDR3 regions were amplified from RNA. Primed by the HTBI set, a first-round RT-PCR was run on the TCR CDR3. From the multiplex PCR reads, TCRdb called clonotypes with MiXCR, one entry per CDR3 protein. The sample holds under 300,000 distinct CDR3 sequences, approximately 13% seen once. Many counts were recorded for this clonotype. Specimen: blood. This TCR was recovered from a woman aged 40 to 50 with Graves' hyperthyroidism.

The CDR3 DNA sequence: TGTGCCAGCAGCCCACAAGAGAGGGATGGCTACACCTTC. As protein: CASSPQERDGYTF. The chain carries TRBV11-3 and TRBJ1-2; D is ambiguous. V lost 5 bases and J lost 6, with 13 bases in between. Germline V CDR1 and CDR2: SGHNT, YENEEA. CDR3 size: 13 residues.